These 5 T cell receptor beta chains came from one sample sequenced in a study of early T cells in non-severe SARS-CoV-2 infection. Each CDR3 protein is one row after TCRdb ran MiXCR on the 5' RACE reads. The sample lists tens of thousands of distinct CDR3 sequences, about 5.7% occurring once. Material for sequencing was whole blood. These receptor sequences come from an adult who was a healthcare worker with PCR-confirmed SARS-CoV-2 infection or an uninfected control (not recorded which).

By share, this clonotype counts as medium-sized (0.01 to 0.1%). V gene TRBV28 combines with J gene TRBJ2-5, with 9 bases fitting TRBD1. J was trimmed by 5 bases and V by 7 bases; bases with no gene match: 11. The length of the CDR3 is 15 residues. Germline CDR1 and CDR2: MDHEN and SYDVKM. CDR3 coding DNA: TGTGCCAGCACCCCCGGGACAGGGATGGTGGAGACCCAGTACTTC. As protein: CASTPGTGMVETQYF.

This clonotype was seen only a few times. The chain has TRBV4-2 and TRBJ1-6; D is perhaps TRBD1 (5 bases). The ends were cut back, 4 bases at V and 5 bases at J, with 18 bases in the middle. CDR1 is LGHNA, CDR2 YNFKEQ, per germline. This CDR3 spans 17 amino acids. CDR3 bases: TGTGCCAGCAGCCTGGGACCGATGGGTCCGAATAATTCACCCCTCCACTTT. This encodes CASSLGPMGPNNSPLHF.

This clonotype was seen at least ten times. The genes are TRBV18 and TRBJ2-7, with a tentative D call TRBD2 (5 bases). The CDR3 totals 16 residues. Trimming took 1 base from V and 0 from J, leaving 13 bases between them. Germline values: CDR1 KGHSH, CDR2 LQKENI. In DNA, the CDR3 is TGTGCCAGCTCACCACGAAGCGGAGACCTCTCCTACGAGCAGTACTTC. It codes for CASSPRSGDLSYEQYF.

V and J are TRBV7-9 and TRBJ2-7, with D possibly TRBD2 on 5 matching bases. This CDR3 comprises 15 residues. Between the trimmed V and J ends, which lost 5 bases and 5 bases, there was a span of 19 bases. Germline lookup yields CDR1 SEHNR and CDR2 FQNEAQ (reference sequence). CDR3 nucleotides: TGTGCCAGCAGCCCGGGCCTACCCGGAGGTAACGAGCAGTACTTC. Translating it yields CASSPGLPGGNEQYF.

The V gene is TRBV5-1, the J gene TRBJ2-1, with no clear D. The length of the CDR3 is 14 residues. Trimming stripped 4 bases from V and 4 bases from J, with 12 bases between. Germline-derived CDR1 and CDR2 are SGHRS and YFSETQ. CDR3 sequence (DNA): TGCGCCAGCAGCGAAGGGAACAGATACAATGAGCAGTTCTTC. It codes for CASSEGNRYNEQFF.